The subject of this entry is one TCR beta chain. This sample is part of a study of T cell responses to AZD1222 COVID-19 vaccine. TCRdb keeps only in-frame clones here, not all; method: immunoSEQ multiplex PCR. The table records about 140,000 clones, around 90% of them present only once. The sequence derives from an adult who received the AZD1222 COVID-19 vaccine. The sample in question was peripheral blood, obtained 28 days after the second AZD1222 dose.

In nucleotides, the CDR3 is TGCGCCAGCAGCCAAGATCTCCCCAGGAATCAGCCCCAGCATTTT. It yields the protein CASSQDLPRNQPQHF. The rearrangement links TRBV4-1 to TRBJ1-5, with D uncertain. This CDR3 comprises 15 residues. Germline V lookup: CDR1 MGHRA, CDR2 YSYEKL. Trimming took 0 bases from V and 4 from J, leaving 10 bases between them.